The present entry profiles one T cell receptor beta chain with its context. The clone's antigen remains unknown. Within one base of it there is no much larger clone, and no base qualities were kept. Synthetic TCR analog templates were spiked into each PCR to estimate absolute template abundance from read counts. TCRbeta CDR3 regions were amplified from genomic DNA with bias-controlled V and J gene primers using the immunoSEQ assay. Sequencing of rearranged TCRbeta segments was performed at approximately 20X coverage. Per the authors' processing: Clustering was used to correct sequencing errors, and CDR3s were annotated against IMGT so that V, D and J genes could be assigned. Only productive TCRbeta rearrangements were used in downstream analyses, excluding out-of-frame or stop-codon sequences. Clonality was calculated as one minus the Shannon entropy normalized by the log of the number of unique productive sequences. Fisher's exact test with Benjamini-Hochberg correction, using a cutoff of adjusted p below 0.01, was how clones that differed between time points or between blood and tumor were identified. TCRdb limited this immuneACCESS table to in-frame rearrangements with V and J called. A share of clones is missing; checked studies link under half to unresolved V genes, and the rest is unexplained. That table furnishes V, J and clone size, whereas the DNA furnished D and trimming. For this sample the table gives tens of thousands of clones, of which about 89% were detected only once. Approximately 7.5% of the sample rests with the top ten.

The CDR3 sequence holds 13 residues, the cysteine and phenylalanine included. The only DNA kept is the CDR3, 39 bases in frame from the first base. CDR1 SGHKS and CDR2 YYEKEE are derived from the germline V gene (reference sequence). V was cut back by 0 bases and J by 4 bases, leaving a gap of 5 bases between them. This record comes from a study of PD-L1 blockade in urothelial cancer listed by TCRdb under 2017. Looking at the study overall: Every patient began therapy in about 2014 and was given atezolizumab 1,200 mg intravenously every 3 weeks. Pretreatment tumor samples and matched peripheral blood, collected serially before and after atezolizumab treatment, underwent TCR sequencing. Patients had an ECOG performance status of 0 or 1 and had received between 0 and 3 prior chemotherapy regimens. Whole exome sequencing and RNA sequencing of pretreatment tumors were performed alongside TCR sequencing in the same patients. About 85% of the roughly 29 patients were identified as males with urothelial cancer of bladder origin, and a prior smoking history was reported by 18 of 29 patients. Durable clinical benefit was achieved by nine patients and was not achieved by 20 patients. Pretreatment blood TCR-seq was available for 27 to 30 patients, at least one posttreatment blood collection was obtained for about 25 patients, and tumor TCR-seq was available for about 25 patients. Blood samples were analyzed at 3 weeks after treatment start (second dose) and at 6 weeks after treatment start. Durable clinical benefit was defined as a progression-free survival longer than 6 months, and TCR features were additionally tested against progression-free survival and overall survival. An exploratory multi-omic analysis was conducted of the somatic, immune and clinical correlates of response to PD-L1 blockade with atezolizumab in urothelial cancer. Blood samples yielded a median of around 130,000 T cells and around 80,000 unique TCRs, with median clonality 0.080.

The intended sense of this specimen's time point label: peripheral blood 6 weeks after treatment start. A cohort of about 30 patients with locally advanced or metastatic urothelial carcinoma, treated at Memorial Sloan Kettering on a trial protocol, was included. Peripheral blood mononuclear cells were collected pretreatment and during treatment, at between 1 and 8 total time points per patient. The Qiagen DNeasy Blood extraction kit was used to purify genomic DNA from total PBMCs and tumor samples. Collected pretreatment and during treatment, PBMCs were isolated and stored as previously described. Overall study results and their limits: Greater expansion of tumor-associated TCR clones in peripheral blood 3 weeks after the start of treatment was observed in patients with durable benefit (n of about 21, p = 0.022). Because of the small sample size (n of about 30) and the many exploratory analyses performed, the results are intended to be regarded as hypothesis-generating. A pretreatment peripheral blood TCR clonality below the median was linked to improved progression-free and overall survival.

Sequenced material: PBMCs, taken around atezolizumab (anti-PD-L1) treatment. The TCR was taken from a man between 65 and 85 years old with urothelial cancer. This chain is built from TRBV5-5 and TRBJ2-1; no D gene call is confident. For the CDR3, the sequence is CASSLEAYNEQFF. The sequence in DNA is TGTGCCAGCAGCTTGGAAGCTTACAATGAGCAGTTCTTC.